One and the same sample provided the 15 T cell receptor beta chains below, sequenced in a study of molecular identifiers for immune sequencing clone quantification (dated by TCRdb to the late 2010s). The method was PCR. TCRdb names Illumina HiSeq 4000 as the instrument used. TCRdb passed the public sequencing reads through fastp at Q25 and MiXCR, retaining productive beta sequences. One record per CDR3 amino acid sequence lists the most common genes and DNA. Across this sample there are a few hundred thousand distinct CDR3 sequences, with 20% to 25% seen only once. 0.7% to 0.95% of the sample comes from the top ten. The sample comprised naive CD8+ T cells from blood, with Jurkat cell RNA spiked in. The cell subset or site label on this specimen signifies: FACS-sorted CD8+CD4-CCR7+CD45RA+ naive T cells. The receptors were sampled from a human donor in good health. Some libraries in this study had Jurkat cell RNA spiked in.

Comment on this clonotype: A read error may be the cause here, since a much bigger clone is one base away. The gene calls are TRBV7-8 and TRBJ2-7; a weak D match, TRBD1 (6 bases). Germline-derived CDR1 and CDR2 are SGHVS and FQNEAQ. This CDR3 has 17 amino acids. Between the trimmed V and J ends, which lost 1 base and 3 bases, there was a span of 19 bases. The CDR3 DNA reads TGTGCCAGCAGCTTAGGCCCCACGACAGGTCCAAGCTACGAGCAGTACTTC. Protein product: CASSLGPTTGPSYEQYF.

This clonotype was seen at least ten times. This sequence joins TRBV14 and TRBJ1-4; D unclear. Germline CDR1 reads SGHDN; CDR2 reads FVKESK. Trimming shortened V by 1 base and J by 0 bases, and 9 bases separated the two germline ends. This CDR3 has 16 residues. The CDR3 protein is CASSQVFGATNEKLFF. The CDR3 DNA is TGTGCCAGCAGCCAAGTCTTCGGTGCAACTAATGAAAAACTGTTTTTT.

This clonotype was counted at least ten times. The CDR3 is CASSEPYTGELFF. The CDR3 bases are TGTGCCAGCAGTGAACCCTACACCGGGGAGCTGTTTTTT. This chain connects TRBV25-1 to TRBJ2-2; D is unclear. This CDR3 contains 13 residues. V was clipped by 2 bases and J by 3 bases, with 4 bases between them. Germline lookup yields CDR1 MGHDK and CDR2 SYGVNS.

This clonotype was counted at least ten times. The rearrangement links TRBV7-9 to TRBJ2-7; the match to TRBD2 covers 9 bases. Trimming took 5 bases from V and 4 from J; bases not matched to a gene: 9. Germline-derived CDR1 and CDR2 are SEHNR and FQNEAQ (reference sequence). CDR3 size: 15 residues. CDR3 residues: CASSASLAGDYEQYF. The DNA for the CDR3 is TGTGCCAGCAGCGCCTCTTTAGCGGGGGATTACGAGCAGTACTTC.

Only a few counts were recorded for this clonotype. The V gene is TRBV4-1, the J gene TRBJ2-1; 7 bases are a match to TRBD1. The J segment lost 2 bases and the V segment lost 3 bases, leaving 10 bases of the junction unmatched. CDR1 is MGHRA, CDR2 YSYEKL, per germline. The CDR3 is made up of 17 amino acids. CDR3 bases: TGCGCCAGCAGCCACCTCCTCGGGACAGAAACCTACAATGAGCAGTTCTTC. Amino acids: CASSHLLGTETYNEQFF.

This clonotype has only a few counts. The chain is built from TRBV6-5 and TRBJ2-1, with D possibly TRBD1 on 6 matching bases. V lost 7 bases and J 7 bases, leaving 20 bases between the germline ends. The CDR3 spans 15 residues. Germline CDR1 is MNHEY and CDR2 is SVGAGI. The DNA for the CDR3 is TGTGCCAGCACCCCCTCTAGGGGGATTGGGAATGAGCAGTTCTTC. Translated, it gives CASTPSRGIGNEQFF.

This clonotype was seen a handful of times. The CDR3 DNA reads TGTGCCAGCAGTGATGTCTGGACTAGCGCGGACAATGAGCAGTTCTTC. This translates into CASSDVWTSADNEQFF. The chain recombines TRBV2 with TRBJ2-1, with 9 bases fitting TRBD2. The CDR3 sequence is 16 residues long. In germline, CDR1 is SNHLY, CDR2 FYNNEI. J was trimmed by 5 bases and V by 3 bases; bases with no gene match: 8. Based on the CDR3 plus reference TRBV2 and TRBJ2-1, the full variable domain is EPEVTQTPSHQVTQMGQEVILRCVPISNHLYFYWYRQILGQKVEFLVSFYNNEISEKSEIFDDQFSVERPDGSNFTLKIRSTKLEDSAMYFCASSDVWTSADNEQFFGPGTRLTVL.

This clonotype came up a few times. The chain joins TRBV12-3 or TRBV12-4 to TRBJ2-3, with 13 nucleotides matching TRBD2. Unmatched junction bases numbered 9, after V lost 5 bases and J lost 7 bases. This CDR3 has 16 residues. The CDR3 DNA is TGTGCCAGCAGTAGTGACCCGGGACTAGCGGGGTATACGCAGTATTTT. This encodes CASSSDPGLAGYTQYF.

This clonotype has just a few counts. The CDR3 sequence is CASRKTGGADDVHEQYF. The CDR3 DNA is TGCGCCAGCAGGAAGACAGGGGGCGCCGATGATGTCCACGAGCAGTACTTC. V and J are TRBV5-1 and TRBJ2-7; 10 bases match TRBD1. CDR3 length: 17 amino acids. V gave up 5 bases and J gave up 5 bases; unmatched junction bases: 16. The V gene's germline CDR1 is SGHRS and CDR2 YFSETQ.

This clonotype has ten or more counts. This sequence joins TRBV20-1 and TRBJ1-4; D perhaps matches TRBD1 (5 bases). The CDR3 has 15 amino acids. Germline V gene lookup returns CDR1 DFQATT and CDR2 SNEGSKA (reference sequence). V was pared by 0 bases and J by 0 bases, with 8 bases between. The CDR3 coding sequence is TGCAGTGCTAGAGAGACAGATGCAACTAATGAAAAACTGTTTTTT. Amino acids: CSARETDATNEKLFF.

This clonotype has just a few counts. The CDR3 coding sequence is TGTGCCAGCAGCTCGGACAGGGTCCTAGGATATATTGAGACCCAGTACTTC. This translates into CASSSDRVLGYIETQYF. V usage is TRBV7-9 and J usage is TRBJ2-5, with TRBD1 matching 8 bases. The V segment lost 4 bases and the J segment 5 bases; nucleotides outside the gene matches: 15. The CDR3 contains 17 residues. The germline V gene has CDR1 SEHNR and CDR2 FQNEAQ (reference sequence).

The chain combines TRBV4-1 with TRBJ1-3; tentative D call: TRBD1 (6 bases). The CDR3 runs 18 residues. Germline V gives CDR1 MGHRA, CDR2 YSYEKL. Trimming cost V 0 bases and J 0 bases, with 15 bases left between them. CDR3 residues: CASSQDSRTDFSGNTIYF. The CDR3 DNA is TGCGCCAGCAGCCAAGATAGTAGGACAGATTTCTCTGGAAACACCATATATTTT.

In this sample, this clonotype turned up a few times. CDR3 nucleotides: TGTGCCAGTAGTCCCGGACTAGCGTGGGAGCAGTACTTC. Amino acids: CASSPGLAWEQYF. The V call is TRBV19, the J call TRBJ2-7; 9 positions match TRBD2. The length of the CDR3 is 13 residues. The V gene's germline CDR1 is LNHDA and CDR2 SQIVND (reference sequence). Unmatched junction bases numbered 6, after V lost 5 bases and J lost 7 bases.

This clonotype showed up just a few times. The J gene is TRBJ2-3, the V gene TRBV4-1, with D possibly TRBD2 on 6 matching bases. CDR1 MGHRA and CDR2 YSYEKL come from the germline V gene. There are 15 residues in the CDR3. The V and J ends lost 2 bases and 3 bases respectively, with 12 bases between them. The CDR3 loop reads CASSQLRGLTDTQYF. In nucleotides, the CDR3 is TGCGCCAGCAGCCAACTACGGGGGTTAACAGATACGCAGTATTTT.

The table lists this clonotype with a few counts. The CDR3: CASSQGVSYNEQFF. For the CDR3, the DNA is TGCGCCAGCAGCCAGGGGGTTTCCTACAATGAGCAGTTCTTC. J is TRBJ2-1 and V is TRBV4-1; D assignment may be TRBD1 or TRBD2 (5 bases each). The CDR3 has 14 residues. V shed 3 bases and J shed 1 base, with 7 bases lying between them. The germline V gene has CDR1 MGHRA and CDR2 YSYEKL.